This T cell receptor beta chain comes out of a study of OX40 agonist ivuxolimab in advanced cancers. Whole-study context: A partial response was reached by three patients: one with hepatocellular carcinoma and two with cutaneous melanoma.

TCRdb's table, derived via immunoSEQ multiplex PCR, lists solely in-frame clones and lacks some. The sample lists 71,000 or so clones, roughly 93% occurring once. Looked up from germline, CDR1 is MNHNS and CDR2 is SASEGT. The CDR3 has 13 residues. V was clipped by 7 bases and J by 3 bases; unmatched bases: 3. Here the sequenced sample was CD4+ or CD8+ T cells sorted from blood, taken in a trial of the OX40 agonist ivuxolimab. This receptor was identified in an adult with an advanced solid tumor such as melanoma, head and neck, liver or kidney cancer. The J gene is TRBJ2-7, the V gene TRBV6-1, with 10 bases that match TRBD2. CDR3 nucleotide sequence: TGTGCCAGCAAGGGACTAGCGTTCTACGAGCAGTACTTC. Translation gives CASKGLAFYEQYF.